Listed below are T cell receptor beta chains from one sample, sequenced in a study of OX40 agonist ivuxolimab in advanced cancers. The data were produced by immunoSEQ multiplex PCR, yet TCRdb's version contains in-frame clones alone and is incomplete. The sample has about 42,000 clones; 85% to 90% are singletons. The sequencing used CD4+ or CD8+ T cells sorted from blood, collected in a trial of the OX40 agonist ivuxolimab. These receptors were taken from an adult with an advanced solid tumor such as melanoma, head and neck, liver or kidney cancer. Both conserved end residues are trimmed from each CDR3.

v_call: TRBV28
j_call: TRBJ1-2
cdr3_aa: ASSSGQRGYT

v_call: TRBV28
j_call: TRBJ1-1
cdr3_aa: ASSLSVTEAF

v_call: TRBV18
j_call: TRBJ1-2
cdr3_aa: ASSPTGNYGYT

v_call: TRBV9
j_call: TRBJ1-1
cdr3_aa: ASSFTGTAHEAF

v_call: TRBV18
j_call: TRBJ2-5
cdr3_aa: ASSPDGAQY

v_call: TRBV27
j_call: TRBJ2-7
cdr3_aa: ASARDDRKGEQY

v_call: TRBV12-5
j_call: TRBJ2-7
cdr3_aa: ASPLAGPYEQY

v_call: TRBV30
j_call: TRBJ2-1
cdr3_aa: AWGGTYNEQF

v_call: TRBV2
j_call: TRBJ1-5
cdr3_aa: ASRGQGGGNQPQH

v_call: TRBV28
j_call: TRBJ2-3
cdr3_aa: ASSFLQGLFTQY

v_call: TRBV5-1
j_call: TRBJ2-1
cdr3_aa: ASSSLSGSYNEQF

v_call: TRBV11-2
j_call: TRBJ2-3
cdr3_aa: ASSPSGDTQY

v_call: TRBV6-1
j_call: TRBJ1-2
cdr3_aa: ASRAEGGPNYGYT

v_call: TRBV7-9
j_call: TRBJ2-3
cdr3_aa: ASIRRDRGPLNTQY

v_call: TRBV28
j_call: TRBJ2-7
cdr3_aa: AAGRGIYEQY

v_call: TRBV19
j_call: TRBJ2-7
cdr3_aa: ASSTRTGSSYEQY

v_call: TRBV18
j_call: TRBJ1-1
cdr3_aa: ASSTKTDTEAF

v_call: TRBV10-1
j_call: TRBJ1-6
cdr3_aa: ASSDNYNSPLH

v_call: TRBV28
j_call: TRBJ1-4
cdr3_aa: ASSSTDRGRAEKLF

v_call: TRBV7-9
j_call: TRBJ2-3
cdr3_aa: ASSFRGMADTQY

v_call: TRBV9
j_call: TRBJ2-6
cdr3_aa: ASSVAPTDRTGANVLT

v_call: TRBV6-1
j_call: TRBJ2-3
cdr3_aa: ASSEGGQRTDTQY

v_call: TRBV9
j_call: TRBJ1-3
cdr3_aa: ASNLGEAGNTIY

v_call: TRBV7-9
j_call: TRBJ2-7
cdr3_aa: ASSLIQGSRYEQY

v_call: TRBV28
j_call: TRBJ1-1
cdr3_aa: ASSVTGPNTEAF

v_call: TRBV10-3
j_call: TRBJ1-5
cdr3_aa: AIRQGDQPQH

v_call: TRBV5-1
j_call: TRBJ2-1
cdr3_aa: ASSKGLAGGSWVDEQF

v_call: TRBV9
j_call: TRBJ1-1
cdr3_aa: ASSEGLNTEAF

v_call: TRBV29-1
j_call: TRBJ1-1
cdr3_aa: SVDGHMNTEAF

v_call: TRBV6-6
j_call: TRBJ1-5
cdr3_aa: ASTLRQSNQPQH

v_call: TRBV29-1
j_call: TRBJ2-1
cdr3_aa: SVAPRLQPYNEQF